This TCR beta chain was retrieved from a study of OX40 agonist ivuxolimab in advanced cancers. Trimming removed 6 bases from V and 0 bases from J, with 11 bases in between. Germline assignment: CDR1 MDHEN and CDR2 SYDVKM. The CDR3 loop spans 15 amino acids. The repertoire was sequenced with immunoSEQ multiplex PCR; TCRdb's copy has only in-frame clones and lacks some. This sample has tens of thousands of clones; around 84% occur once, and the top ten carry 4.5% to 5.5%. Here the sequenced sample was CD4+ or CD8+ T cells sorted from blood, taken in a trial of the OX40 agonist ivuxolimab. The source of this sequence is an adult with an advanced solid tumor such as melanoma, head and neck, liver or kidney cancer. The chain joins TRBV28 to TRBJ2-2, with a possible D match to TRBD2 (5 bases). CDR3 sequence (DNA): TGTGCCAGCAGGCTCGCGGGTACGAACACCGGGGAGCTGTTTTTT. As protein: CASRLAGTNTGELFF.